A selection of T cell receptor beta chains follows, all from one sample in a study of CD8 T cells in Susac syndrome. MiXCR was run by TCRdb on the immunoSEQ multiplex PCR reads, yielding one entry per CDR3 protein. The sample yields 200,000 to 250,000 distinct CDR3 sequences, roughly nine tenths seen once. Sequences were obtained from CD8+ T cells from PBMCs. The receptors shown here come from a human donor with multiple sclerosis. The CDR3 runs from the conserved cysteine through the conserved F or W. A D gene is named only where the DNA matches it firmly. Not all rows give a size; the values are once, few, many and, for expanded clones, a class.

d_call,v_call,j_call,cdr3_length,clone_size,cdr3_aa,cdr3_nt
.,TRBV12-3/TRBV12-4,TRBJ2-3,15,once,CASRGLAGDTDTQYF,TGTGCCAGCAGAGGGTTGGCGGGCGACACAGATACGCAGTATTTT
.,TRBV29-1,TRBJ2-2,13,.,CSGAYRNTGELFF,TGCAGCGGCGCTTACAGGAACACCGGGGAGCTGTTTTTT
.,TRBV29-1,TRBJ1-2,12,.,CSVEEGRDGYTF,TGCAGCGTTGAAGAGGGCAGGGACGGCTACACCTTC
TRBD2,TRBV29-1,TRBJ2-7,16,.,CSVRGLAGGTSYEQYF,TGCAGCGTTAGAGGACTAGCGGGAGGCACCTCCTACGAGCAGTACTTC
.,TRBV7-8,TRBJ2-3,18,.,CASSLPPQPRPYTDTQYF,TGTGCCAGCAGCTTACCCCCACAGCCCCGACCCTACACAGATACGCAGTATTTT
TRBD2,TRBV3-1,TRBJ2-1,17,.,CASSQDPLAGGVNEQFF,TGTGCCAGCAGCCAAGACCCCCTAGCGGGGGGGGTCAATGAGCAGTTCTTC
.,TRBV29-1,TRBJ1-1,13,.,CSVSQGGITEAFF,TGCAGCGTAAGCCAGGGAGGGATCACTGAAGCTTTCTTT
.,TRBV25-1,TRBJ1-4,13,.,CASSVQSNEKLFF,TGTGCCAGCAGTGTGCAGTCGAATGAAAAACTGTTTTTT
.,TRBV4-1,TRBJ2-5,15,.,CASSATGLTQETQYF,TGCGCCAGCAGTGCGACAGGTCTTACGCAAGAGACCCAGTACTTC
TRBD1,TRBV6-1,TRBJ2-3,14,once,CASSEGQGQDTQYF,TGTGCCAGCAGTGAGGGACAGGGGCAAGATACGCAGTATTTT
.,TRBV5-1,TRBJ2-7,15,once,CASSLFDGESHEQYF,TGCGCCAGCAGCTTGTTCGACGGGGAATCCCACGAGCAGTACTTC
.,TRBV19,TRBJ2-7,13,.,CATRPGAAYEQYF,TGTGCCACTAGACCGGGAGCCGCCTACGAGCAGTACTTC
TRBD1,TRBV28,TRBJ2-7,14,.,CASSFRDSGYEQYF,TGTGCCAGCAGTTTCCGGGACAGTGGCTACGAGCAGTACTTC
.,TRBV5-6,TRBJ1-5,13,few,CASSLGGTQPQHF,TGTGCCAGCAGCTTGGGGGGAACCCAGCCCCAGCATTTT
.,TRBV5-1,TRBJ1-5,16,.,CASSLGFGDSNQPQHF,TGCGCCAGCAGCTTGGGTTTCGGTGATAGCAATCAGCCCCAGCATTTT